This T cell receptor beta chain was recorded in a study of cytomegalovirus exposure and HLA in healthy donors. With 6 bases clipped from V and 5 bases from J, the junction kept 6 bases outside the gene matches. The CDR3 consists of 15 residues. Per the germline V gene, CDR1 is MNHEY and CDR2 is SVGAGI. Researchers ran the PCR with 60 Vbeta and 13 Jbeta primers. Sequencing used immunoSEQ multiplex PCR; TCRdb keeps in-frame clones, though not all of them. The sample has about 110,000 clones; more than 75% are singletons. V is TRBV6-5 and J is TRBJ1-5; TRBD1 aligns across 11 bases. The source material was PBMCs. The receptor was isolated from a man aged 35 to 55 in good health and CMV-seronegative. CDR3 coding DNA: TGTGCCAGCAGCCGAGGGACAGGGGGGGATCAGCCCCAGCATTTT. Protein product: CASSRGTGGDQPQHF.